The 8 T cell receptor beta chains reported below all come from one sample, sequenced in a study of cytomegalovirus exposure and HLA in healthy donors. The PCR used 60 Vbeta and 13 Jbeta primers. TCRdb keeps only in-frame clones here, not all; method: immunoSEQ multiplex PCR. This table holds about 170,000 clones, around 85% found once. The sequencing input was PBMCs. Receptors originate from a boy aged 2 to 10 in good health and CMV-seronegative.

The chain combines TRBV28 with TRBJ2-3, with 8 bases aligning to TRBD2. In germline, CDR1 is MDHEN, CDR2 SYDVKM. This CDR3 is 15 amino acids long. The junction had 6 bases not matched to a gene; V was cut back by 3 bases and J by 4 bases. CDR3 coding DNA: TGTGCCAGCAGTTTGCGGGGGGCCTCCCCAGATACGCAGTATTTT. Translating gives CASSLRGASPDTQYF.

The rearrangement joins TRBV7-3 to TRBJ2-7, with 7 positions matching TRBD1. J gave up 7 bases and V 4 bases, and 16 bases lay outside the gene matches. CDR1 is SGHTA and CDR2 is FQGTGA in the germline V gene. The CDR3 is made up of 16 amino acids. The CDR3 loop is CASSSPSDRALREQYF. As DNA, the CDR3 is TGTGCCAGCAGCTCCCCGTCCGACAGGGCTTTAAGGGAGCAGTACTTC.

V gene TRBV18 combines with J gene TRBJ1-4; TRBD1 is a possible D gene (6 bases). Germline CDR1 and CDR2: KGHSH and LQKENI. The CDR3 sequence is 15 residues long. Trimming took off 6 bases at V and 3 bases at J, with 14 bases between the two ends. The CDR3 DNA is TGTGCCAGCTCCCTAGACAGGAAACCTAATGAAAAACTGTTTTTT. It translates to CASSLDRKPNEKLFF.

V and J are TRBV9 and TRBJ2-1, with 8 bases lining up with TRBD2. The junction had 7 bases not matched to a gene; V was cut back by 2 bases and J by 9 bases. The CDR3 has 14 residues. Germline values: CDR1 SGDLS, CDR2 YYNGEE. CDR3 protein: CASSVTSGLGEQFF. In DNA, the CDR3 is TGTGCCAGCAGCGTTACTAGCGGTTTAGGTGAGCAGTTCTTC.

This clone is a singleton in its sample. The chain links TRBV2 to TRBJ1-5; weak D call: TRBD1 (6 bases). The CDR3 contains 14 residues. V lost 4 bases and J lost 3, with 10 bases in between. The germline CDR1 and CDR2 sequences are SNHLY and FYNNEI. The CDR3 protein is CASSATGNNQPQHF. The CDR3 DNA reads TGTGCCAGCAGTGCTACAGGGAACAATCAGCCCCAGCATTTT.

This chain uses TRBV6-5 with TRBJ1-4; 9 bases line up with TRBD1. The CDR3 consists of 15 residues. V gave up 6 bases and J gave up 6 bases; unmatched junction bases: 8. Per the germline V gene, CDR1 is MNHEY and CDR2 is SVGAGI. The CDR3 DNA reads TGTGCCAGCAGCCGAGACAGGGGGTTTGATGAAAAACTGTTTTTT. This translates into CASSRDRGFDEKLFF.

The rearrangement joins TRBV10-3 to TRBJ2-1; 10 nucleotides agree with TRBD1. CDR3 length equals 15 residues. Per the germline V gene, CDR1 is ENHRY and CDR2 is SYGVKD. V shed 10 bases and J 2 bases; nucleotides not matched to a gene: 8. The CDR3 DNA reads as TGTGCCACGGCGAAGACAGGGGGCACCTACAATGAGCAGTTCTTC. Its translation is CATAKTGGTYNEQFF.

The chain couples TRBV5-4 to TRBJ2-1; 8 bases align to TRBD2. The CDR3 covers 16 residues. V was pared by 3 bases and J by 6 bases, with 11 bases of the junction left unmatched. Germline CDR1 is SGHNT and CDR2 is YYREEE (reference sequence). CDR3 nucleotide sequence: TGTGCCAGCAGCTCGCCCGGACTAGCATACTCCAATGAGCAGTTCTTC. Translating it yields CASSSPGLAYSNEQFF.